This entry features one TCR beta chain sequence. The antigen is unknown. This record belongs to a study of prognosis after radiotherapy for stage I lung cancer. Across the study: Stereotactic body radiotherapy was given without concurrent therapy in all patients. The study, taken as a whole, reports: Following stereotactic body radiation therapy, patients who went on to develop distant metastases had lower Shannon entropy. The way patients used TRBV and TRBJ genes reportedly differed depending on whether they had metastases.

Genomic DNA was the source, and TCR beta CDR3 was amplified from it by two-round multiplex PCR. Amplification during the initial PCR round employed primers specific to each TRBV and TRBJ gene. TCRdb fed the multiplex PCR reads into MiXCR, producing one record per CDR3 protein. The top ten clones hold 27% of a sample with around 19,000 distinct CDR3 sequences, around 50% of them seen once. Trimming removed 2 bases from V and 8 bases from J, with 10 bases in between. The germline V gene encodes CDR1 SGHTA and CDR2 FQGNSA. This CDR3 is built from 13 residues. The input for sequencing was PBMCs, taken before or after stereotactic body radiation therapy (not recorded which). This sequence originates from a donor over 45 with non-small cell lung cancer. The V call is TRBV7-2, the J call TRBJ2-1; tentatively, D is TRBD2 (5 bases). The CDR3 bases are TGTGCCAGCAGCTTAAGAAGCGGCGATGAGCAGTTCTTC. Translating it yields CASSLRSGDEQFF.